Each of the 3 T cell receptor beta chains below was sequenced from the same sample in a study of blood T cell repertoires in COVID-19. Profiling relied on immunoSEQ multiplex PCR, and the TCRdb table lists in-frame clones only, not all of them. Among about 78,000 clones, about 83% were seen once, and the ten largest hold 3.5%. The material sequenced was peripheral blood. The receptors were sampled from a man in his fifties or sixties with acute or convalescent COVID-19.

This sequence joins TRBV5-6 and TRBJ2-3; D is uncertain. V lost 4 bases, J lost 7 bases, and 16 bases lay in between. The CDR3 sequence is 14 residues long. Germline CDR1 and CDR2: SGHDT and YYEEEE. The CDR3 loop reads CASSGGSPANTQYF. The CDR3, as DNA: TGTGCCAGCAGCGGCGGTTCTCCAGCCAATACGCAGTATTTT.

The rearrangement joins TRBV30 to TRBJ2-6, with D possibly matching TRBD2 (5 bases). This CDR3 spans 16 amino acids. CDR1 and CDR2 (germline): GTSNPN, SVGIG (reference sequence). V shed 1 base and J shed 0 bases, with 10 bases lying between them. The CDR3 loop is CAWSASGSSGANVLTF. Here the CDR3 DNA reads TGTGCCTGGAGTGCGTCGGGATCCTCTGGGGCCAACGTCCTGACTTTC.

The chain uses TRBV6-6 and TRBJ1-4; 10 positions match TRBD1. Germline V CDR1 and CDR2: MNHNY, SVGAGI (reference sequence). V lost 6 bases and J lost 1; bases outside the gene matches: 5. The CDR3 totals 16 residues. Written as DNA, the CDR3 is TGTGCCAGCAGGTCCGGACAGGGGGTAACTAATGAAAAACTGTTTTTT. This translates into CASRSGQGVTNEKLFF.